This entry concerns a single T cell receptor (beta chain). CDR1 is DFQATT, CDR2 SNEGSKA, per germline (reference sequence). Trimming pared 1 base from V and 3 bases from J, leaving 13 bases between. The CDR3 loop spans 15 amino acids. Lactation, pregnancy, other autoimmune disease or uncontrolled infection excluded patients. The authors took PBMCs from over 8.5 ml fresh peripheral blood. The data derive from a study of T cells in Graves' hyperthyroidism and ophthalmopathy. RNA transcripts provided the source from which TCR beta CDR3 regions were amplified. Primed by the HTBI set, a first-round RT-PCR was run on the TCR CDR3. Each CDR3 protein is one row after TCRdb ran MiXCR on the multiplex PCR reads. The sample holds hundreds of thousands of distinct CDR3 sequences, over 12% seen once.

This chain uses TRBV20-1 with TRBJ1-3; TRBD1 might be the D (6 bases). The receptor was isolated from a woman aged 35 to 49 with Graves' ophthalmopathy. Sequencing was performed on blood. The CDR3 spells CSARANRERGNTIYF. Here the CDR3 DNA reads TGCAGTGCTAGAGCGAACAGGGAACGTGGAAACACCATATATTTT.